This T cell receptor (beta chain) was recovered during a study of blood T cells in healthy people across ages. Findings of the study overall: What prevented conclusive comparison of naive and antigen-experienced cells was that PBMCs were unsorted.

This clonotype was detected many times. Its antigen is currently unknown. Each sample gave at least 6 million isolated PBMCs. Germline values: CDR1 ENHRY, CDR2 SYGVKD. This CDR3 has 15 residues. V shed 3 bases and J 5 bases; nucleotides not matched to a gene: 3. It was with a sample-barcoded 5' primer and a J-beta primer mix that a second PCR of about 6 to 12 cycles was run. Each cDNA molecule was tagged by a template-switch adaptor with 12 random nucleotides. TCRdb re-analysed the 5' RACE reads in MiXCR, keeping a single row per CDR3 protein. The table has 1.2 million to 1.5 million distinct CDR3 sequences, approximately 42% seen once; the top ten hold roughly 7.9%.

Sequencing input: blood. The origin of this receptor is a young woman in good health. The chain combines TRBV10-3 with TRBJ2-3; 12 nucleotides match TRBD2. The DNA for the CDR3 is TGTGCCATCAGTGACCTACTAGCGGGGGGAGATACGCAGTATTTT. Its protein is CAISDLLAGGDTQYF.